These 19 T cell receptor beta chains share one sample of origin, sequenced in a study of blood T cell repertoires in COVID-19 (dated by TCRdb to the early 2020s). The protocol used for the library was the immunoSEQ multiplex PCR assay. TCRdb stores this immuneACCESS table with in-frame sequences only. Part of the clones is absent; in the studies checked, under half of the shortfall reflects unresolved V genes, and no reason is known for the rest. For this sample there are 100,000 to 150,000 clones; roughly 83% appear just once. Of the sample, about 1.5% is held by the ten largest clones. The sample consisted of peripheral blood. The receptor source for this set is a man aged 55 to 69 with acute or convalescent COVID-19.

This clone was seen more than once but under ten times. The chain joins TRBV28 to TRBJ2-7; 9 nucleotides agree with TRBD2. The CDR3 spans 15 residues. CDR1 and CDR2 (germline): MDHEN, SYDVKM. With V trimmed by 2 bases and J by 8 bases, 10 bases remained unmatched. CDR3 amino acids: CASSLIGTSLGKQYF. DNA of the CDR3: TGTGCCAGCAGTTTAATCGGGACTAGCCTCGGCAAGCAGTACTTC.

The chain has TRBV4-1 and TRBJ2-7; 7 bases align to TRBD2. This CDR3 comprises 16 residues. The germline V gene has CDR1 MGHRA and CDR2 YSYEKL. Germline trimming cut 0 bases from V and 0 bases from J; bases unmatched to any gene: 5. Here the CDR3 DNA reads TGCGCCAGCAGCCAAGATCCGGCTAGCGGCTCCTACGAGCAGTACTTC. Amino acids: CASSQDPASGSYEQYF.

The rearrangement joins TRBV6-5 to TRBJ1-6; D is unclear. The V end lost 7 bases, the J end lost 1 base, and 5 bases lay between the germline ends. Germline CDR1 MNHEY, CDR2 SVGAGI. This CDR3 is 13 amino acids long. CDR3 nucleotides: TGTGCCAGCACCAGATCCTATAATTCACCCCTCCACTTT. It specifies CASTRSYNSPLHF.

The chain has TRBV3-1 (or the pseudogene TRBV3-2) and TRBJ2-1; no clear D. V shed 1 base and J shed 9 bases, with 7 bases lying between them. The CDR3 runs to 12 residues. The germline CDR1 and CDR2 sequences are LGHDT and YNNKEL (reference sequence). The DNA for the CDR3 is TGTGCCAGCAGCCAAGTCTCAGGTGAGCAGTTCTTC. Encoded protein: CASSQVSGEQFF.

The CDR3 DNA reads TGTGCCAGCAGTGACAGGGTTTCACCCCTCCACTTT. Its protein is CASSDRVSPLHF. The chain carries TRBV2 and TRBJ1-6; D possibly corresponds to TRBD1 (5 bases). Germline V lookup: CDR1 SNHLY, CDR2 FYNNEI. The CDR3 loop spans 12 amino acids. Trimming removed 3 bases at V and 9 bases at J, with 6 bases between.

This clone was counted between two and nine times. This chain links TRBV4-2 with TRBJ2-1; TRBD2 matches 9 bases. Germline V CDR1 and CDR2: LGHNA, YNFKEQ. V shed 0 bases and J 0 bases; nucleotides not matched to a gene: 9. CDR3 length: 19 residues. CDR3 in amino acids: CASSQDPLLSGGSYNEQFF. The CDR3 DNA is TGTGCCAGCAGCCAAGACCCCCTTCTTAGCGGGGGCTCCTACAATGAGCAGTTCTTC.

The genes are TRBV2 and TRBJ2-7; 9 nucleotides agree with TRBD1. The ends lost 7 bases at V and 2 bases at J; junction bases unmatched: 6. Germline CDR1 reads SNHLY; CDR2 reads FYNNEI. The CDR3 is 14 residues long. DNA of the CDR3: TGTGCCAGCAACGCCGGGACAGGGACCTACGAGCAGTACTTC. This sequence encodes CASNAGTGTYEQYF.

The chain recombines TRBV30 with TRBJ1-3, with D possibly matching TRBD1 (5 bases). V was shortened by 0 bases and J by 1 base, with 16 bases between the two germline ends. This CDR3 region has 17 residues. CDR1 GTSNPN and CDR2 SVGIG come from the germline V gene (reference sequence). Here the CDR3 reads CAWSVLGGTSSGNTIYF. The CDR3 DNA sequence: TGTGCCTGGAGTGTACTAGGAGGGACCTCATCTGGAAACACCATATATTTT.

The genes are TRBV5-1 and TRBJ2-7, with D tentatively TRBD1 (5 bases). The CDR3 is 14 amino acids. V gave up 5 bases and J gave up 0 bases, with 12 bases separating them. Germline CDR1 is SGHRS and CDR2 is YFSETQ. The CDR3 bases are TGCGCCAGCAGGCGACAGCCGCCCTCCTACGAGCAGTACTTC. The encoded protein is CASRRQPPSYEQYF.

The chain recombines TRBV11-2 with TRBJ2-5; 7 bases map to TRBD2. The trim removed 7 bases at V and 2 bases at J, leaving 7 bases unmatched. The CDR3 extends over 14 amino acids. Germline values: CDR1 SGHAT, CDR2 FQNNGV. The CDR3 DNA reads TGTGCCAGCACCTCAGCGGGAACACAAGAGACCCAGTACTTC. Translating gives CASTSAGTQETQYF.

The CDR3 DNA reads as TGCGCCAGCAGCTTGGATGCTAGCGGGAGGGCCGGTGAGCAGTTCTTC. Protein: CASSLDASGRAGEQFF. This chain connects TRBV5-1 to TRBJ2-1; TRBD2 matches at 12 bases. With V trimmed by 0 bases and J by 9 bases, 7 bases remained unmatched. This CDR3 has 16 amino acids. CDR1 is SGHRS and CDR2 is YFSETQ in the germline V gene.

This clone was seen just once. This sequence joins TRBV30 and TRBJ1-2; D gene ambiguous. Trimming took off 1 base at V and 7 bases at J, with 10 bases between the two ends. The CDR3 length is 12 residues. CDR1 is GTSNPN, CDR2 SVGIG, per germline (reference sequence). CDR3 DNA: TGTGCCTGGAGTGAGGGAGGGAGTGGCTACACCTTC. This codes for CAWSEGGSGYTF.

The rearrangement uses TRBV5-8 and TRBJ2-1, with a possible D match to TRBD2 (6 bases). Germline V gives CDR1 SGHTS, CDR2 YDEGEE. With 2 bases removed from V and 4 bases from J, the gap between germline ends came to 16 bases. CDR3 length: 16 amino acids. The CDR3 nucleotides read TGTGCCAGCAGCTTCGCGAGTGGGACTCCTTACAATGAGCAGTTCTTC. Translated: CASSFASGTPYNEQFF.

Only one count was recorded for this clone. The J gene is TRBJ2-7, the V gene TRBV18; a possible D gene is TRBD1 (6 bases). The CDR3 covers 12 residues. CDR1 is KGHSH and CDR2 is LQKENI in the germline V gene. V shed 1 base and J shed 6 bases, with 7 bases lying between them. CDR3 region: CASSPQGVEQYF. CDR3 sequence (DNA): TGTGCCAGCTCACCACAGGGGGTCGAGCAGTACTTC. Using reference TRBV18 and TRBJ2-7 for the parts outside the CDR3, the full variable domain is NAGVMQNPRHLVRRRGQEARLRCSPMKGHSHVYWYRQLPEEGLKFMVYLQKENIIDESGMPKERFSAEFPKEGPSILRIQQVVRGDSAAYFCASSPQGVEQYFGPGTRLTVT.

In this sample, this clone turned up a few times. J is TRBJ1-5 and V is TRBV15, with D uncertain. Germline V gene sequence: CDR1 LNHNV, CDR2 YYDKDF (reference sequence). This CDR3 spans 14 amino acids. V lost 5 bases, J lost 4 bases, and 12 bases lay in between. The CDR3 DNA follows: TGTGCCACCAGCGTAAGGACTGTTAATCAGCCCCAGCATTTT. The encoded protein is CATSVRTVNQPQHF. Full variable domain (remainder filled in from reference TRBV15 and TRBJ1-5): DAMVIQNPRYQVTQFGKPVTLSCSQTLNHNVMYWYQQKSSQAPKLLFHYYDKDFNNEADTPDNFQSRRPNTSFCFLDIRSPGLGDTAMYLCATSVRTVNQPQHFGDGTRLSIL.

The genes are TRBV11-1 and TRBJ2-5; tentative D call: TRBD1 (6 bases). The germline V gene has CDR1 SGHAT and CDR2 FQDESV (reference sequence). The CDR3 totals 12 residues. The germline V and J ends were trimmed by 6 bases and 5 bases, with 10 bases remaining between them. The CDR3 nucleotides read TGTGCCAGCAGGAATACAGGGGAGACCCAGTACTTC. It yields the protein CASRNTGETQYF.

This clone came up once. The rearrangement joins TRBV27 to TRBJ1-6, with 8 bases matching TRBD1. In germline, CDR1 is MNHEY, CDR2 SMNVEV (reference sequence). V gave up 0 bases and J gave up 8 bases; unmatched junction bases: 15. The CDR3 has 19 amino acids. The CDR3 protein is CASSLSNAWQGALDSPLHF. DNA of the CDR3: TGTGCCAGCAGTTTATCGAATGCGTGGCAGGGGGCTTTAGATTCACCCCTCCACTTT.

The CDR3 nucleotides are TGTGCCAGCTTGGGACAGGGGGCGCAAGTCACCGGGGAGCTGTTTTTT. Translating it yields CASLGQGAQVTGELFF. The J gene is TRBJ2-2, the V gene TRBV6-6; 12 positions match TRBD1. The CDR3 spans 16 residues. The trim removed 8 bases at V and 4 bases at J, leaving 8 bases unmatched. Germline assignment: CDR1 MNHNY and CDR2 SVGAGI (reference sequence).

The chain has TRBV5-4 and TRBJ1-6; 7 positions match TRBD1. The CDR3 consists of 17 residues. Trimming cost V 2 bases and J 4 bases; bases outside gene matches: 9. Germline CDR1 SGHNT, CDR2 YYREEE (reference sequence). This CDR3 is CASSFQGGRGYNSPLHF. DNA of the CDR3: TGTGCCAGCAGCTTTCAGGGGGGACGCGGGTATAATTCACCCCTCCACTTT.